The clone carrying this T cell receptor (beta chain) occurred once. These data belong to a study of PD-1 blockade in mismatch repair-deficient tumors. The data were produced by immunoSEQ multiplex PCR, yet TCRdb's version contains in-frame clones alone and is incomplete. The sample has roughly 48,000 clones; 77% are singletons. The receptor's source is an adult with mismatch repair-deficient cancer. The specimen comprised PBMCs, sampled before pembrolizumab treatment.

CDR3 loop: CASSESGGGAGVGIHTDTQYF. The CDR3 DNA sequence: TGCGCCAGCAGTGAGTCTGGTGGAGGAGCGGGAGTGGGGATTCACACAGATACGCAGTATTTT. The chain has TRBV10-1 and TRBJ2-3; 8 nucleotides line up with TRBD2. The CDR3 loop spans 21 amino acids. Germline loops: CDR1 WNHNN, CDR2 SYGVQD (reference sequence). V shed 0 bases, J shed 2 bases, and the junction held 19 bases outside the gene matches.